The source of this T cell receptor (beta chain) is a study of cytomegalovirus exposure and HLA in healthy donors. Across the whole study: A prior analysis found 117 million unique TCR beta sequences from approximately 190 million T cells.

13 Jbeta primers and 60 Vbeta primers were used for the PCR. Here immunoSEQ multiplex PCR was the method, and the copy in TCRdb shows in-frame clones only, minus some. The data contain 120,000 or so clones, less than 85% of them singletons. Comment on this clone: Its antigen is as yet unknown.

Regarding the study as a whole: A few chains tied to CMV proved CMV antigen-specific in vitro.

The germline V gene has CDR1 SEHNR and CDR2 FQNEAQ (reference sequence). The CDR3 has 17 amino acids. V lost 3 bases and J lost 0, with 15 bases in between. This sequence joins TRBV7-9 and TRBJ1-5; D may be TRBD1 (6 bases). The sequenced sample consisted of PBMCs. This TCR was sampled from a man aged 18 to 29 in good health and CMV-seropositive. The CDR3 coding sequence is TGTGCCAGCAGCTTCTACAGGGAGACCTATAGCAATCAGCCCCAGCATTTT. This sequence encodes CASSFYRETYSNQPQHF.